The text below deals with one T cell receptor (beta chain). Its antigen is unidentified. This entry is derived from a study of identical twins. Study-level findings and limits: Models came in too low on out-of-frame TCR alpha sharing in monozygotic twins. The more abundant beta clonotypes in cord blood had fewer insertions, and memory repertoires did not show this.

With template switching, a universal primer site was added, and the cDNA carried unique molecular identifiers. TCRdb reprocessed the 5' RACE reads via MiXCR and lists one record per CDR3 protein. The sample has 570,000 or so distinct CDR3 sequences; approximately 9.6% are singletons. Healthy Caucasians made up all donors. Per germline, CDR1 LGHNA and CDR2 YNFKEQ. Trimming stripped 4 bases from V and 5 bases from J, with 20 bases between. The CDR3 is 16 residues long. A further study also used this sample, focusing on yellow fever vaccine responses in identical twins.

This chain joins TRBV4-2 and TRBJ2-5; either TRBD1 or TRBD2 may supply D (7 bases each). The receptor was derived from a woman aged 18-35 years in good health. Sequencing was done on a sample of PBMCs. The CDR3 spells CASSPKLRQGGETQYF. CDR3 nucleotides: TGTGCCAGCAGCCCCAAACTACGGCAGGGGGGGGAGACCCAGTACTTC.